A selection of T cell receptor beta chains follows, all from one sample in a study of beta chain features in type 1 diabetes. Profiling relied on immunoSEQ multiplex PCR, and the TCRdb table lists in-frame clones only, not all of them. The sample holds about 650,000 clones, around 11% seen once. Specimen: naive CD4+ T cells from blood. All receptors derive from a man aged 25-40 years with type 1 diabetes. CDR3s include the opening cysteine and the closing phenylalanine or tryptophan. D genes are given only for firm matches. A clone size is listed for some rows: how often the clone was seen (once, few, many), or a class if it is expanded.

clone size,V gene,D gene,J gene,CDR3 protein,CDR3 DNA
few,TRBV5-1,-,TRBJ2-5,CASSPDRVETQYF,TGCGCCAGCAGCCCGGACAGAGTTGAGACCCAGTACTTC
-,TRBV7-6,-,TRBJ1-5,CASSLASGAGAPQHF,TGTGCCAGCAGCTTAGCCTCAGGGGCGGGAGCGCCCCAGCATTTT
-,TRBV18,TRBD2,TRBJ2-1,CASSPPGLALSDEQFF,TGTGCCAGCTCACCTCCAGGACTAGCGCTTAGCGATGAGCAGTTCTTC
-,TRBV7-6,-,TRBJ1-3,CASSTTENTIYF,TGTGCCAGCAGCACGACGGAAAACACCATATATTTT
-,TRBV5-1,-,TRBJ1-2,CASSPDLGSYGYTF,TGCGCCAGCAGCCCCGACCTAGGGAGCTATGGCTACACCTTC
-,TRBV28,-,TRBJ2-3,CASTTDASGADSTDTQYF,TGTGCCAGCACCACCGATGCGAGCGGCGCAGATAGCACAGATACGCAGTATTTT
-,TRBV7-2,TRBD1,TRBJ2-3,CASSSWDRGTDTQYF,TGTGCCAGCAGCTCGTGGGACAGGGGGACAGATACGCAGTATTTT
-,TRBV7-7,-,TRBJ1-2,CASSLVGPIDYGYTF,TGTGCCAGCAGCTTAGTAGGTCCTATCGACTATGGCTACACCTTC
few,TRBV30,TRBD1,TRBJ1-6,CAWSSGTASYNSPLHF,TGTGCCTGGAGTAGCGGGACAGCTAGTTATAATTCACCCCTCCACTTT
few,TRBV25-1,-,TRBJ2-5,CASSEYETQYF,TGTGCCAGCAGTGAATATGAGACCCAGTACTTC
once,TRBV5-1,-,TRBJ2-3,CASSLEGRDTTIWDTQYF,TGCGCCAGCAGCTTGGAAGGCAGGGACACTACTATTTGGGATACGCAGTATTTT
few,TRBV18,TRBD1,TRBJ1-6,CASSPGQGRNSPLHF,TGTGCCAGCTCCCCGGGACAGGGACGTAATTCACCCCTCCACTTT
-,TRBV5-1,TRBD2,TRBJ2-5,CASSPGTRGQETQYF,TGCGCCAGCAGTCCCGGGACTAGGGGCCAAGAGACCCAGTACTTC
few,TRBV18,-,TRBJ1-3,CASSRSGSNENTIYF,TGTGCCAGCTCACGTTCGGGATCAAACGAGAACACCATATATTTT
few,TRBV6-1,TRBD1,TRBJ1-2,CASRDRGLNYGYTF,TGTGCCAGTAGAGACAGGGGGCTAAACTATGGCTACACCTTC
few,TRBV6-5,-,TRBJ1-6,CASSYSAGASHSPLHF,TGTGCCAGCAGTTACTCGGCAGGGGCCTCCCATTCACCCCTCCACTTT
-,TRBV9,TRBD1,TRBJ1-4,CASSGQGTPNEKLFF,TGTGCCAGCAGCGGACAGGGGACCCCTAATGAAAAACTGTTTTTT
few,TRBV6-5,-,TRBJ2-7,CASSSTANEQYF,TGTGCCAGCAGTTCGACAGCGAACGAGCAGTACTTC
-,TRBV2,-,TRBJ2-5,CATTRDAQETQYF,TGTGCCACTACCCGGGACGCACAAGAGACCCAGTACTTC
-,TRBV13,-,TRBJ2-7,CASSLGQGYEQYF,TGTGCCAGCAGCTTAGGCCAGGGCTACGAGCAGTACTTC
-,TRBV25-1,TRBD1,TRBJ1-2,CASRGDRGGYGYTF,TGTGCCAGCAGGGGTGACAGGGGAGGGTATGGCTACACCTTC
few,TRBV2,TRBD1,TRBJ2-1,CASRVLGQETNEQFF,TGTGCCAGCAGGGTACTAGGACAGGAGACTAATGAGCAGTTCTTC
-,TRBV28,-,TRBJ2-7,CASSLFQGLGNEQYF,TGTGCCAGCAGTTTATTTCAGGGGTTGGGCAACGAGCAGTACTTC
few,TRBV16,TRBD2,TRBJ2-3,CASCHSGGLRDTQYF,TGTGCCAGCTGTCATAGCGGGGGGCTCCGAGATACGCAGTATTTT
few,TRBV7-9,-,TRBJ2-5,CASSLARREWEETQYF,TGTGCCAGCAGCTTAGCGCGACGGGAGTGGGAGGAGACCCAGTACTTC
few,TRBV9,-,TRBJ2-4,CASSVGGHSAQNIQYF,TGTGCCAGCAGCGTAGGAGGACATTCGGCTCAAAACATTCAGTACTTC
few,TRBV6-5,-,TRBJ2-3,CASSYRGDTQYF,TGTGCCAGCAGTTACAGGGGAGATACGCAGTATTTT
few,TRBV30,-,TRBJ2-7,CAWGRTPEYEQYF,TGTGCCTGGGGCCGGACACCAGAATACGAGCAGTACTTC
-,TRBV6-5,-,TRBJ2-7,CASLSPGTYEQYF,TGTGCCAGCCTAAGCCCGGGCACATACGAGCAGTACTTC
-,TRBV7-9,-,TRBJ1-2,CASSLPAGPNYGYTF,TGTGCCAGCAGCTTACCTGCAGGGCCTAACTATGGCTACACCTTC
-,TRBV7-2,-,TRBJ2-1,CASSLTSSYNEQFF,TGTGCCAGCAGCTTAACGAGCTCCTACAATGAGCAGTTCTTC
few,TRBV7-9,-,TRBJ1-5,CASSLAGAFNQPQHF,TGTGCCAGCAGCTTGGCAGGGGCTTTCAATCAGCCCCAGCATTTT
-,TRBV15,-,TRBJ2-2,CATSAGNSDDGELFF,TGTGCCACCAGCGCAGGGAATAGCGATGATGGGGAGCTGTTTTTT
-,TRBV28,TRBD2,TRBJ2-1,CASQGAGGYGNPYNEQFF,TGTGCCAGCCAGGGAGCGGGGGGATACGGCAACCCCTACAATGAGCAGTTCTTC
few,TRBV5-6,-,TRBJ1-2,CASSLGRRDLLAVYGYTF,TGTGCCAGCAGCTTGGGACGACGGGACCTCTTGGCCGTTTATGGCTACACCTTC
few,TRBV7-9,-,TRBJ1-6,CASSLVAGNNSPLHF,TGTGCCAGCAGCTTAGTAGCCGGAAATAATTCACCCCTCCACTTT